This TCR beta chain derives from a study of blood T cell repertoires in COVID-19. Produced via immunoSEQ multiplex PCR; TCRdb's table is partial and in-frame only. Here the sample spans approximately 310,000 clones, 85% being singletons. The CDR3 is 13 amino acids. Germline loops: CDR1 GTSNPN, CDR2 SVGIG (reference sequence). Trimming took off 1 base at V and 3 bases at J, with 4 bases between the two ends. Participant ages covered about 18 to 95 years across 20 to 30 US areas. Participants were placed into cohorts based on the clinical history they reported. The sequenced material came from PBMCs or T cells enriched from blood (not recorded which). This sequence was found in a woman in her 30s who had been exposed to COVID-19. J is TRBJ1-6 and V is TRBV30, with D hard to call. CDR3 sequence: CAWSDSYNSPLHF. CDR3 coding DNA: TGTGCCTGGAGTGACAGCTATAATTCACCCCTCCACTTT.